The 12 T cell receptor beta chains below were found in one sample sequenced in a study of blood T cell repertoires in COVID-19. Repertoires were generated with immunoSEQ multiplex PCR, while TCRdb's copy carries only in-frame clones and drops some. The data contain about 210,000 clones, roughly 81% of them singletons. What was sequenced was peripheral blood. The receptor set was obtained from a woman aged 50 to 65 with active or convalescent COVID-19.

The rearrangement joins TRBV27 to TRBJ2-2; D perhaps matches TRBD2 (5 bases). The CDR3 runs 16 residues. The germline V gene encodes CDR1 MNHEY and CDR2 SMNVEV (reference sequence). V shed 4 bases and J shed 7 bases, with 19 bases lying between them. As DNA, the CDR3 is TGTGCCAGCAGTTCGCTGGCAATAGGGAGTAGCGGGGAGCTGTTTTTT. It specifies CASSSLAIGSSGELFF.

This clone has only a few counts. This chain joins TRBV19 and TRBJ1-2; TRBD1 aligns across 9 bases. V shed 6 bases, J shed 4 bases, and the junction held 6 bases outside the gene matches. The germline V gene has CDR1 LNHDA and CDR2 SQIVND (reference sequence). This CDR3 is built from 14 residues. This CDR3 is CASSTGGSSYGYTF. In DNA form, the CDR3 reads TGTGCCAGTAGCACAGGGGGCAGTAGCTATGGCTACACCTTC.

V gene TRBV29-1 combines with J gene TRBJ2-3; the D gene is possibly TRBD1 (5 bases). The V gene lost 3 bases and the J gene lost 5 bases, with 9 bases spanning the gap. CDR3 length: 12 residues. CDR1 and CDR2 from the germline V gene are SQVTM and ANQGSEA. CDR3 sequence reads: CSVDNRGDTQYF. The CDR3, as DNA: TGCAGCGTTGATAATAGGGGAGATACGCAGTATTTT.

The CDR3 reads CASSPATGLQTEAFF. DNA of the CDR3: TGTGCCAGCAGTCCAGCAACAGGGTTACAGACTGAAGCTTTCTTT. The chain recombines TRBV28 with TRBJ1-1, with D possibly TRBD1 on 6 matching bases. The CDR3 runs 15 residues. Germline-derived CDR1 and CDR2 are MDHEN and SYDVKM. Trimming removed 5 bases from V and 5 bases from J, with 18 bases in between.

This clone turned up a few times. The V gene is TRBV27, the J gene TRBJ1-5; tentative D call: TRBD1 (5 bases). Germline lookup yields CDR1 MNHEY and CDR2 SMNVEV (reference sequence). Trimming took 0 bases from V and 4 from J, leaving 13 bases between them. This CDR3 region has 16 residues. The CDR3 DNA reads as TGTGCCAGCAGTTTATCGGGGCGGCAGAAGAATCAGCCCCAGCATTTT. Translated: CASSLSGRQKNQPQHF.

The sample holds a few counts of this clone. This rearrangement joins TRBV7-6 to TRBJ1-4, with 11 bases matching TRBD1. V was pared by 3 bases and J by 8 bases, with 5 bases of the junction left unmatched. The CDR3 has 15 amino acids. The germline V gene has CDR1 SGHVS and CDR2 FNYEAQ. The CDR3 DNA sequence: TGTGCCAGCAGCTTGTTCCGGGACAGGGGGGAAAAACTGTTTTTT. Amino acid sequence: CASSLFRDRGEKLFF.

This clone appeared a single time. The V and J genes are TRBV5-4 and TRBJ1-1, with a possible D match to TRBD1 (5 bases). Per the germline V gene, CDR1 is SGHNT and CDR2 is YYREEE (reference sequence). The germline V and J ends were trimmed by 1 base and 0 bases, with 13 bases remaining between them. The CDR3 runs 16 residues. CDR3 in DNA: TGTGCCAGCAGCTTGTCGGAGGGGCTTATGAACACTGAAGCTTTCTTT. Residues: CASSLSEGLMNTEAFF.

The chain uses TRBV4-1 and TRBJ2-2; TRBD1 aligns across 8 bases. The CDR3 extends over 15 amino acids. CDR1 is MGHRA and CDR2 is YSYEKL in the germline V gene. Unmatched junction bases numbered 6, after V lost 4 bases and J lost 5 bases. CDR3 protein: CASSPIGQGTGELFF. The CDR3 coding sequence is TGCGCCAGCAGCCCGATCGGACAGGGAACCGGGGAGCTGTTTTTT.

This clone has a count of ten or more. The chain has TRBV28 and TRBJ2-2; D is perhaps TRBD2 (5 bases). The CDR3 spans 16 residues. Trimming cost V 4 bases and J 2 bases, with 14 bases left between them. From germline, CDR1 is MDHEN and CDR2 SYDVKM. As DNA, the CDR3 is TGTGCCAGCAGTTCGCCCGTGTCGGGAAACACCGGGGAGCTGTTTTTT. Translated, it gives CASSSPVSGNTGELFF.

This clone was observed once. This chain uses TRBV28 with TRBJ2-1; possibly TRBD1 for D (6 bases). Trimming removed 5 bases at V and 4 bases at J, with 15 bases between. This CDR3 comprises 15 residues. Germline CDR1 reads MDHEN; CDR2 reads SYDVKM. The CDR3 nucleotides are TGTGCCAGCAGTGCCACAGGGTCGAAGTACAATGAGCAGTTCTTC. This codes for CASSATGSKYNEQFF.

This clone has just one count. The chain couples TRBV19 to TRBJ2-1, with 9 bases lining up with TRBD2. This CDR3 is 16 amino acids long. The V and J ends lost 5 bases and 4 bases, in that order; junction bases with no gene match: 9. The germline V gene has CDR1 LNHDA and CDR2 SQIVND (reference sequence). In DNA form, the CDR3 reads TGTGCCAGTAGTCTTCTAGCGGGGACGTCGTACAATGAGCAGTTCTTC. Encoded protein: CASSLLAGTSYNEQFF.

The J gene is TRBJ2-1, the V gene TRBV6-6; D unclear. Germline CDR1 MNHNY, CDR2 SVGAGI (reference sequence). The CDR3 runs to 15 residues. V was shortened by 6 bases and J by 0 bases, with 12 bases between the two germline ends. The CDR3 loop is CASSHRGSSYNEQFF. The CDR3, as DNA: TGTGCCAGCAGCCATCGCGGTAGCTCCTACAATGAGCAGTTCTTC.